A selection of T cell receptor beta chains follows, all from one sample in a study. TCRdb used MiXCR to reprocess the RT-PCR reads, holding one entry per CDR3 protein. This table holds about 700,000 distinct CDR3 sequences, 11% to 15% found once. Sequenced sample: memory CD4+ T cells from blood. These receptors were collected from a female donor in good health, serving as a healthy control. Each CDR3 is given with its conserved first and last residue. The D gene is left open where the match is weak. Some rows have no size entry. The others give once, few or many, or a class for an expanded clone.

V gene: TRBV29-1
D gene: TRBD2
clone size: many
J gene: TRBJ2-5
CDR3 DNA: TGCAGCGTTGTAGGACTAGCGGGAGGAGAGACCCAGTACTTC
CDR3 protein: CSVVGLAGGETQYF

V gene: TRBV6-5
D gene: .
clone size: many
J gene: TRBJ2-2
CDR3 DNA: TGTGCCAGCAGTTATTCTCGGCCCACCGGGGAGCTGTTTTTT
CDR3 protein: CASSYSRPTGELFF

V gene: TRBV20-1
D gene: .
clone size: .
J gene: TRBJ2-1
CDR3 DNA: TGCAGTGAGTCCGCCGGGGGAAATGAGCAGTTCTTC
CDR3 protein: CSESAGGNEQFF

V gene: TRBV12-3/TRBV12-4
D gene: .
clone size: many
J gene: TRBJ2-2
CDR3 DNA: TGTGCCAGCAGTTTGCACACGGGGACCGGGGAGCTGTTTTTT
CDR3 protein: CASSLHTGTGELFF

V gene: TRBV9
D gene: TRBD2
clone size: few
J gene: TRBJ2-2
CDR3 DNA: TGTGCCAGCAGCTCCCGGACTAGCGGGACGTCCGGGGAGCTGTTTTTT
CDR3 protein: CASSSRTSGTSGELFF

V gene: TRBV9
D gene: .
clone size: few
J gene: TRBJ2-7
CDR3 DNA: TGTGCCAGCAGCGTTGACAGCCACTCCTACGAGCAGTACTTC
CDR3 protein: CASSVDSHSYEQYF

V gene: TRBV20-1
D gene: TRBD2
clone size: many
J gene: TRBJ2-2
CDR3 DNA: TGCAGTGCTAGAGATCTAGCGGGGGGGCATACCGGGGAGCTGTTTTTT
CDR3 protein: CSARDLAGGHTGELFF

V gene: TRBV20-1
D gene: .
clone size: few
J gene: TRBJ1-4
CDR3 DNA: TGCAGTGCCCCACTGAAGGGAGATGAAAAACTGTTTTTT
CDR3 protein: CSAPLKGDEKLFF

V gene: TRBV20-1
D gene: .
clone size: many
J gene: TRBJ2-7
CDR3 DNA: TGCAGTGCTAGAGATCGGCTTGACAGTCTGAGCTCCTACGAGCAGTACTTC
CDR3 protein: CSARDRLDSLSSYEQYF

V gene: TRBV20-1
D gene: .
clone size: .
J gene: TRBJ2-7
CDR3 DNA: TGCAGTGCTAGAGAACAGGCCAGCTCCTACGAGCAGTACTTC
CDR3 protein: CSAREQASSYEQYF

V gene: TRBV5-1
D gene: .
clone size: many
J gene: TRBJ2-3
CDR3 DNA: TGCGCCAGCAGCTTGGGGGGACTCCCTAGCACAGATACGCAGTATTTT
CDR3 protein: CASSLGGLPSTDTQYF

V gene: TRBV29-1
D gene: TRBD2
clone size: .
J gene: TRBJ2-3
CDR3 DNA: TGCAGCGTCCGTAGCGGGAGGTTTGGAGATACGCAGTATTTT
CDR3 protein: CSVRSGRFGDTQYF

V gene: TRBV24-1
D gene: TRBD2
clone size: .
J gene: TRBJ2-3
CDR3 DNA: TGTGCCACCAGTCCGGCTAGCGGCCCCCAGGATACGCAGTATTTT
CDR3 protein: CATSPASGPQDTQYF

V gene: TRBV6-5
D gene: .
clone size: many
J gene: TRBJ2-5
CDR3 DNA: TGTGCCAGCAGAAAGGGTATCGGCCAACAAGAGACCCAGTACTTC
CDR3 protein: CASRKGIGQQETQYF

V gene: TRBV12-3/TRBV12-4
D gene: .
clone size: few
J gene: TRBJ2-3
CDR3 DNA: TGTGCCAGCAGTTTTCTGCGAGGCGACACAGATACGCAGTATTTT
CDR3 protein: CASSFLRGDTDTQYF

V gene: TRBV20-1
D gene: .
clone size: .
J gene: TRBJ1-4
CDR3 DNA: TGCAGTGCTAGAGATAGGCGACTGGGTAATGAAAAACTGTTTTTT
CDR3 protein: CSARDRRLGNEKLFF

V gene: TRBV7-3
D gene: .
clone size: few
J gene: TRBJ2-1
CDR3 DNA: TGTGCCAGCAGCTTACGGGCGGGAACCTACAATGAGCAGTTCTTC
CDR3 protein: CASSLRAGTYNEQFF

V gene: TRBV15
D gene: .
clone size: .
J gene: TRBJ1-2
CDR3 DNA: TGTGCCACCAGCGGCCCCAGGGTCCCAGACAAGGGTGGCTACACCTTC
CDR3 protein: CATSGPRVPDKGGYTF

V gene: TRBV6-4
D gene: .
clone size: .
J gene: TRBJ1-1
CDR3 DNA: TGTGCCAGCGGAGAACCGGGACGGGAAGCTTTCTTT
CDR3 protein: CASGEPGREAFF

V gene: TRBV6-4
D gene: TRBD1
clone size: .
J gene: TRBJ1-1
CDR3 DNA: TGTGCCAGCAGTGTACAGGGGTTGGGCACTGAAGCTTTCTTT
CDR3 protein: CASSVQGLGTEAFF

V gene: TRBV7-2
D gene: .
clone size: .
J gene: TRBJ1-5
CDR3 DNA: TGTGCCAGCAGCTTAGGCATAGGCGGTCAGCCCCAGCATTTT
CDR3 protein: CASSLGIGGQPQHF

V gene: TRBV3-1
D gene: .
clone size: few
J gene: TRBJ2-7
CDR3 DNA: TGTGCCAGCAGCCAGGGTAGCGCAACCTACGAGCAGTACTTC
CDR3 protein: CASSQGSATYEQYF

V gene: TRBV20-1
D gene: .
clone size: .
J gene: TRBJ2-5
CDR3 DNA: TGCAGTGCTAGAGATTGGGAAGAGACCCAGTACTTC
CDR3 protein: CSARDWEETQYF

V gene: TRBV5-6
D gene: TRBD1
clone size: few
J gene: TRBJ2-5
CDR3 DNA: TGTGCCAGCAGCTCCGCAGGGGGCTTCCGGGAGACCCAGTACTTC
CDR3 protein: CASSSAGGFRETQYF

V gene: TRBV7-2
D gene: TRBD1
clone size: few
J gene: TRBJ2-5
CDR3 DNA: TGTGCCAGCAGCTTAGCGGGACAGGGATCGGAGACCCAGTACTTC
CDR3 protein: CASSLAGQGSETQYF

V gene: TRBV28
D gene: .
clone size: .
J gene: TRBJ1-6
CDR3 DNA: TGTGCCAGCAGTTTCCCCTCCCAGGTCTATAATTCACCCCTCCACTTT
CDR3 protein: CASSFPSQVYNSPLHF

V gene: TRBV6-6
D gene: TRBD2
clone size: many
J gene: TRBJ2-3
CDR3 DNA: TGTGCCAGTTTACTGGGACTAGCGGGAGTGGATACGCAGTATTTT
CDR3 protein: CASLLGLAGVDTQYF

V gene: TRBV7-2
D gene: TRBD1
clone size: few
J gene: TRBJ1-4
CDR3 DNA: TGTGCCAGCAGCTTATGGGGACAGGGGACTAATGAAAAACTGTTTTTT
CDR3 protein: CASSLWGQGTNEKLFF

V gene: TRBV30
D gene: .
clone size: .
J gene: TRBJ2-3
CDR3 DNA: TGTGCCTGGAGTAGCGGAAACACAGATACGCAGTATTTT
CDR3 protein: CAWSSGNTDTQYF

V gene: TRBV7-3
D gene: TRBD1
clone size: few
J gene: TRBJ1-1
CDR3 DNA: TGTGCCAGCAGCATACAGGGGATAACTGAAGCTTTCTTT
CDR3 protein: CASSIQGITEAFF

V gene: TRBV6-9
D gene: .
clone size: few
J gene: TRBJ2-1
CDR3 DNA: TGTGCCAGCCGACGGGACCACCGGTTCTTC
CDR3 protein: CASRRDHRFF

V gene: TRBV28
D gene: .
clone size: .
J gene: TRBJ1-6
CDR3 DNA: TGTGCCAGCGCCCACCCCCCCCGGGGGCGACCCTATAATTCACCCCTCCACTTT
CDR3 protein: CASAHPPRGRPYNSPLHF

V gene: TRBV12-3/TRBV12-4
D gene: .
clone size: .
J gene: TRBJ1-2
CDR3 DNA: TGTGCCAGCAGTTACGGGATTAACTATGGCTACACCTTC
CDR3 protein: CASSYGINYGYTF

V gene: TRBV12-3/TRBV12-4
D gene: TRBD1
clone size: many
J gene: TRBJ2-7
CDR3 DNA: TGTGCCAGCAGAGAGACAGGGTTCGAGCAGTACTTC
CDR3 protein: CASRETGFEQYF

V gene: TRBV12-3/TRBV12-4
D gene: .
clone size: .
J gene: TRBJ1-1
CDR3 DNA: TGTGCCAGCAGGGGGTTATTGAACACTGAAGCTTTCTTT
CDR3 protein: CASRGLLNTEAFF

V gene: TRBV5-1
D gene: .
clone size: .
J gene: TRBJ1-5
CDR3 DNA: TGCGCCAGCAGCCTGACAGGCGTAGGGGGCAATCAGCCCCAGCATTTT
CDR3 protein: CASSLTGVGGNQPQHF

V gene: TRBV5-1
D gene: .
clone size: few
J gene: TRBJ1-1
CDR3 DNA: TGCGCCAGCAGCACTAGTCAGGGTAGGACTGAAGCTTTCTTT
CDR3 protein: CASSTSQGRTEAFF

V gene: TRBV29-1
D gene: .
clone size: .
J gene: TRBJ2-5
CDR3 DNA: TGCAGCGTTGAACTAGCGCGTTACCAAGAGACCCAGTACTTC
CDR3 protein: CSVELARYQETQYF

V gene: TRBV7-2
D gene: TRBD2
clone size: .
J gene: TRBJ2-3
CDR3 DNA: TGTGCCAGCAGCTTAGCCCTTGGGACTAGCGGGAGGGCAGATACGCAGTATTTT
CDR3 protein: CASSLALGTSGRADTQYF

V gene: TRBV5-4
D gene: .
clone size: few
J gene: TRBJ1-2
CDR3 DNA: TGTGCCAGCAGCTTGAAAACCGGGACAATTAACTATGGCTACACCTTC
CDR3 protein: CASSLKTGTINYGYTF

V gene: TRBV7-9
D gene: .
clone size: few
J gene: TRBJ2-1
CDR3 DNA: TGTGCCAGCAGTTCGGGGTGGGTTTCCAATGAGCAGTTCTTC
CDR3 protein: CASSSGWVSNEQFF

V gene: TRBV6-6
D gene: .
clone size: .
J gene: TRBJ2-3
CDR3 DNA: TGTGCCAGCAGCACAGGCCGAACAGATACGCAGTATTTT
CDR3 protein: CASSTGRTDTQYF